Listed below are T cell receptor beta chains from one sample, sequenced in a study of CD8 T cells in Susac syndrome. TCRdb independently ran MiXCR on the immunoSEQ multiplex PCR reads; one entry per CDR3 protein. In the table there are fewer than 150,000 distinct CDR3 sequences, nearly 95% of which are singletons. Sequenced material: CD8+ T cells from PBMCs. Receptors were obtained from a human donor in good health. Each CDR3 is given with its conserved first and last residue. Fields, in order: V gene, J gene, clone size, D gene, CDR3 DNA, CDR3 protein. A D gene is named only where the DNA matches it firmly. Only part of the rows carry a size: once, few, many, or a class if the clone is expanded.

V: TRBV29-1
J: TRBJ2-1
size: few
D: .
DNA: TGCAGCGTGGTGCCCGCAGGGGGGGAGCAGTTCTTC
CDR3: CSVVPAGGEQFF

V: TRBV27
J: TRBJ2-3
size: .
D: TRBD1
DNA: TGTGCCAGCAGTACCGGGACAGGGACTAGCACAGATACGCAGTATTTT
CDR3: CASSTGTGTSTDTQYF

V: TRBV19
J: TRBJ2-7
size: .
D: .
DNA: TGTGCCAGTAGTATACGGCCGGGAGATGATTACGAGCAGTACTTC
CDR3: CASSIRPGDDYEQYF

V: TRBV7-8
J: TRBJ2-3
size: .
D: .
DNA: TGTGCCAGCAGCTTAGTTGCTGGGAGAGCCACAGATACGCAGTATTTT
CDR3: CASSLVAGRATDTQYF

V: TRBV27
J: TRBJ1-1
size: .
D: .
DNA: TGTGCCAGCAGCCAAAAGGGGCACGCTGAAGCTTTCTTT
CDR3: CASSQKGHAEAFF

V: TRBV15
J: TRBJ1-2
size: .
D: .
DNA: TGTGCCACCAGCTCACGGGTTTTCTATGGCTACACCTTC
CDR3: CATSSRVFYGYTF

V: TRBV5-6
J: TRBJ2-1
size: once
D: TRBD2
DNA: TGTGCCAGCAGGTCTAGCGGGAGCGTGGGCAATGAGCAGTTCTTC
CDR3: CASRSSGSVGNEQFF

V: TRBV7-9
J: TRBJ2-1
size: .
D: .
DNA: TGTGCCAGCAGCTTAGGACCGGGCGCAAACTACAATGAGCAGTTCTTC
CDR3: CASSLGPGANYNEQFF

V: TRBV7-9
J: TRBJ2-7
size: .
D: TRBD2
DNA: TGTGCCAGCAGCTTAGCGCTAGCGGGAGGCCTTATCCTCTTC
CDR3: CASSLALAGGLILF

V: TRBV12-3/TRBV12-4
J: TRBJ2-2
size: .
D: .
DNA: TGTGCCAGCAGTTTCTCCGGGGGGCCCGGGGAGCTGTTTTTT
CDR3: CASSFSGGPGELFF

V: TRBV11-2
J: TRBJ2-1
size: .
D: TRBD2
DNA: TGTGCCAGCAGCCCTCAAGTCGGACTAGTAAATGAGCAGTTCTTC
CDR3: CASSPQVGLVNEQFF

V: TRBV27
J: TRBJ2-1
size: .
D: .
DNA: TGTGCCAGCAGTTTATCAGTGCAGAATGAGCAGTTCTTC
CDR3: CASSLSVQNEQFF

V: TRBV30
J: TRBJ2-3
size: .
D: .
DNA: TGTGCCTTCACAGCAGATACGCAGTATTTT
CDR3: CAFTADTQYF

V: TRBV7-9
J: TRBJ2-3
size: .
D: .
DNA: TGTGCCAGCAGCTTTTGGGAAGCTGACACAGATACGCAGTATTTT
CDR3: CASSFWEADTDTQYF

V: TRBV28
J: TRBJ2-4
size: once
D: TRBD2
DNA: TGTGCCAGCACCGAGACTAGCGGGAGAGATGGGGACATTCAGTACTTC
CDR3: CASTETSGRDGDIQYF

V: TRBV20-1
J: TRBJ2-7
size: .
D: .
DNA: TGCAGTGCTAGAGATCCCTACTCCTACGAGCAGTACTTC
CDR3: CSARDPYSYEQYF

V: TRBV15
J: TRBJ2-1
size: .
D: .
DNA: TGTGCCACCAGCAGTATGTACAATGAGCAGTTCTTC
CDR3: CATSSMYNEQFF

V: TRBV20-1
J: TRBJ1-1
size: .
D: .
DNA: TGCAGTGCTAGATCGGGCCTCACTGAAGCTTTCTTT
CDR3: CSARSGLTEAFF

V: TRBV25-1
J: TRBJ2-1
size: .
D: TRBD2
DNA: TGTGCCAGCAGTGACCCTGGACTAGCGGGCCCCCAGTTCTTC
CDR3: CASSDPGLAGPQFF

V: TRBV5-6
J: TRBJ2-1
size: .
D: TRBD1
DNA: TGTGCCAGCAGCTGGGACAGCAATGAGCAGTTCTTC
CDR3: CASSWDSNEQFF

V: TRBV30
J: TRBJ2-1
size: .
D: TRBD2
DNA: TGTGCCTGGAGGGTGGTAGCGGGAAGCAATGAGCAGTTCTTC
CDR3: CAWRVVAGSNEQFF

V: TRBV18
J: TRBJ1-1
size: few
D: .
DNA: TGTGCCAGCTCACCTCCAGGCACTGAAGCTTTCTTT
CDR3: CASSPPGTEAFF

V: TRBV29-1
J: TRBJ1-2
size: once
D: TRBD1
DNA: TGCAGCGTTGAAGATCCGGGACAGGGGGCTTTTAACTATGGCTACACCTTC
CDR3: CSVEDPGQGAFNYGYTF

V: TRBV29-1
J: TRBJ2-1
size: .
D: TRBD1
DNA: TGCAGCGTTGAAGAGCCCGGTGGGACAGGGGCCTACAATGAGCAGTTCTTC
CDR3: CSVEEPGGTGAYNEQFF

V: TRBV20-1
J: TRBJ2-3
size: .
D: TRBD2
DNA: TGCAGTGCTAGAGGACTAGCGGGAGGAGGCACAGATACGCAGTATTTT
CDR3: CSARGLAGGGTDTQYF

V: TRBV27
J: TRBJ2-1
size: .
D: .
DNA: TGTGCCAGCAGTTTTAATTCCGGGACCAATGAGCAGTTCTTC
CDR3: CASSFNSGTNEQFF

V: TRBV5-4
J: TRBJ2-7
size: .
D: TRBD1
DNA: TGTGCCAGCAGGGAGGACAGGGATTCATACTACGAGCAGTACTTC
CDR3: CASREDRDSYYEQYF

V: TRBV30
J: TRBJ2-7
size: .
D: TRBD1
DNA: TGTGCCTGGAGTACTGACAGGGGGTACGAGCAGTACTTC
CDR3: CAWSTDRGYEQYF

V: TRBV29-1
J: TRBJ2-3
size: .
D: TRBD2
DNA: TGCAGCGTTGAGGACCCCGGACTAGTTGGAACAGATACGCAGTATTTT
CDR3: CSVEDPGLVGTDTQYF

V: TRBV7-9
J: TRBJ2-5
size: .
D: TRBD1
DNA: TGTGCTACAGGGGCGTTTGTCCAAGAGACCCAGTACTTC
CDR3: CATGAFVQETQYF

V: TRBV27
J: TRBJ2-7
size: .
D: .
DNA: TGTGCCAGCAGTCCTGGGGGAGTTGGCTACGAGCAGTACTTC
CDR3: CASSPGGVGYEQYF

V: TRBV13
J: TRBJ2-2
size: .
D: TRBD2
DNA: TGTGCCAGCAGAGTAGCGGGGAACACCGGGGAGCTGTTTTTT
CDR3: CASRVAGNTGELFF

V: TRBV12-3/TRBV12-4
J: TRBJ1-1
size: .
D: .
DNA: TGTGCCAGCAGTTTATTGGCCGGACCGGGCGCTGAAGCTTTCTTT
CDR3: CASSLLAGPGAEAFF

V: TRBV5-1
J: TRBJ2-1
size: .
D: .
DNA: TGCGCCAGCAGCTTGAGTAGGACTGAGCAGTTCTTC
CDR3: CASSLSRTEQFF

V: TRBV7-2
J: TRBJ2-3
size: .
D: TRBD1
DNA: TGTGCCAGCAGCTTAAATGACAGGGTAAAAGATACGCAGTATTTT
CDR3: CASSLNDRVKDTQYF

V: TRBV20-1
J: TRBJ2-7
size: .
D: .
DNA: TGCAGTGCTCAGAGCTTCGACACAATACAAAGCTACGAGCAGTACTTC
CDR3: CSAQSFDTIQSYEQYF

V: TRBV20-1
J: TRBJ2-3
size: .
D: TRBD2
DNA: TGCAGTGCGGAGCGGGAAGGAGGCACAGATACGCAGTATTTT
CDR3: CSAEREGGTDTQYF

V: TRBV7-3
J: TRBJ2-3
size: once
D: .
DNA: TGTGCCAGCAGCAGATTTGGCACAGATACGCAGTATTTT
CDR3: CASSRFGTDTQYF

V: TRBV19
J: TRBJ2-2
size: .
D: .
DNA: TGTGCCAGTAAGTTGGCGAACACCGGGGAGCTGTTTTTT
CDR3: CASKLANTGELFF

V: TRBV12-3/TRBV12-4
J: TRBJ2-5
size: .
D: TRBD2
DNA: TGTGCCAGCAGTTTTTCGGGACTAGGTGAGACCCAGTACTTC
CDR3: CASSFSGLGETQYF

V: TRBV15
J: TRBJ2-7
size: .
D: .
DNA: TGTGCCACCAGCTTGGGAATCTCCTACGAGCAGTACTTC
CDR3: CATSLGISYEQYF

V: TRBV5-4
J: TRBJ2-5
size: .
D: .
DNA: TGTGCCAGCAGCTTAGGAGGGGGATGGGAGACCCAGTACTTC
CDR3: CASSLGGGWETQYF

V: TRBV24-1
J: TRBJ2-3
size: .
D: TRBD1
DNA: TGTGCCACGGGACAGCTTTTCACAGATACGCAGTATTTT
CDR3: CATGQLFTDTQYF

V: TRBV9
J: TRBJ2-1
size: .
D: .
DNA: TGTGCCAGCAGCGCAGAAGGACTTAACAATGAGCAGTTCTTC
CDR3: CASSAEGLNNEQFF

V: TRBV2
J: TRBJ1-1
size: .
D: .
DNA: TGTGCCACCGCGGGTAAGGAAGCTTTCTTT
CDR3: CATAGKEAFF

V: TRBV7-2
J: TRBJ2-5
size: .
D: TRBD1
DNA: TGTGCCAGCCGTAACCTGGGACAGGGGTCGGCGGAGACCCAGTACTTC
CDR3: CASRNLGQGSAETQYF

V: TRBV5-1
J: TRBJ1-1
size: once
D: .
DNA: TGCGCCAGCAGCTTGGGCAGGGGAATCACTGAAGCTTTCTTT
CDR3: CASSLGRGITEAFF

V: TRBV11-2
J: TRBJ2-5
size: .
D: .
DNA: TGTGCCAGCAGCCGGACTGGGGAGACCCAGTACTTC
CDR3: CASSRTGETQYF

V: TRBV7-9
J: TRBJ1-2
size: .
D: TRBD1
DNA: TGTGCCAGCACGTCGACAGGGGACGCGTCGGGTGGCTACACCTTC
CDR3: CASTSTGDASGGYTF